This TCR beta chain was observed in a study of OX40 agonist ivuxolimab in advanced cancers. For the study at large: The patients got ivuxolimab, which is an agonistic anti-OX40 (CD134) antibody. Hepatocellular carcinoma, melanoma, renal cell or head and neck cancer affected the dose-escalation patients. In three patients, partial responses were observed, one with hepatocellular carcinoma and two with cutaneous melanoma. Study outcomes and limitations: At 0.1-3.0 mg/kg, partial responders had clonal expansion among the lowest observed.

Notes on this clone: Its antigen is currently unknown.

Sequencing used immunoSEQ multiplex PCR; TCRdb keeps in-frame clones, though not all of them. The sample includes around 83,000 clones, just over 85% of them seen just once. V lost 2 bases and J lost 5, with 10 bases in between. The CDR3 covers 13 residues. Germline lookup yields CDR1 SGHAT and CDR2 FQNNGV. This specimen consisted of CD4+ or CD8+ T cells sorted from blood, obtained in a trial of the OX40 agonist ivuxolimab. V usage is TRBV11-2 and J usage is TRBJ2-7; D uncertain. This TCR came from an adult with an advanced solid tumor such as melanoma, head and neck, liver or kidney cancer. The CDR3 here is CASSLNGFHEQYF. Here the CDR3 DNA reads TGTGCCAGCAGCTTAAACGGGTTCCACGAGCAGTACTTC.